This TCR beta chain originates from a study of OX40 agonist ivuxolimab in advanced cancers. Broader study findings: There were also nonresponders showing low normalized T-cell clonal expansion. Compared with CD4+, CD8+ T cells on average had more expanded clones. Among the lowest levels of clonal expansion were found in partial responders at 0.1-3.0 mg/kg.

With regard to this clone: Its antigen is as yet unknown.

The assay was immunoSEQ multiplex PCR, and TCRdb's table has in-frame clones only and misses some. Of fewer than 85,000 clones in the sample, roughly 80% were seen once. CDR1 is GTSNPN and CDR2 is SVGIG in the germline V gene (reference sequence). CDR3 length: 13 amino acids. The V end lost 1 base, the J end lost 0 bases, and 6 bases lay between the germline ends. The clonotype comes from an adult with an advanced solid tumor such as melanoma, head and neck, liver or kidney cancer. This sample comprised CD4+ or CD8+ T cells sorted from blood, obtained in a trial of the OX40 agonist ivuxolimab. This chain uses TRBV30 with TRBJ1-1, with D unclear. In DNA form, the CDR3 reads TGTGCCTGGAGTGGAGGGATGAACACTGAAGCTTTCTTT. This gives the protein CAWSGGMNTEAFF.